Sequencing of this T cell receptor beta chain was carried out in a study of blood T cell repertoires in COVID-19. Background on the study: The study drew acute and convalescent COVID-19 samples from the United States, Italy and Spain. The analysed material was cDNA or gDNA that came from T cells, B-cell-depleted T cells, or PBMCs.

Some clones are missing from TCRdb's copy, which holds only in-frame ones; the method was immunoSEQ multiplex PCR. The data show about 170,000 clones, with under 85% seen just once and 5.5% to 8% held by the top ten. This clone was detected only once. V was shortened by 3 bases and J by 1 base, with 9 bases between the two germline ends. CDR3 length: 14 amino acids. Germline V gives CDR1 KGHSH, CDR2 LQKENI. The specimen was peripheral blood. V gene TRBV18 combines with J gene TRBJ1-2, with D perhaps matching TRBD1 (6 bases). The sequence came from a man aged 80 or over with COVID-19, enrolled during active disease. CDR3 sequence reads: CASSPGQRNYGYTF. In DNA form, the CDR3 reads TGTGCCAGCTCACCCGGACAGCGTAACTATGGCTACACCTTC.